These T cell receptor beta chains were read from a single sample in a study of human T cells and chemical hapten exposure. MiXCR, run by TCRdb on the RACE reads, gives a single entry per CDR3 protein. The sample consists of 300,000 to 400,000 distinct CDR3 sequences, 4% to 6% of them appearing once. The input for sequencing was whole blood, taken in connection with sensitization to the hapten diphenylcyclopropenone (DPC). The receptors here all came from a woman in her fifties or sixties with alopecia areata. Some clones in this sample may be carry-over from other donors' samples. The CDR3 runs from the conserved cysteine through the conserved F or W.

V gene	J gene	CDR3 protein
TRBV5-6	TRBJ1-5	CASSSTWTGESNQPQHF
TRBV11-3	TRBJ2-7	CASSLGGGSDEQYF
TRBV30	TRBJ2-7	CAWSVSGGSYEQYF
TRBV20-1	TRBJ2-2	CSARETGGGGELFF
TRBV10-3	TRBJ2-4	CAISGGWGQGRLSDIQYF
TRBV3-1	TRBJ1-5	CASSQQRNQPQHF
TRBV2	TRBJ2-1	CASSEPGGRLSNEQFF
TRBV20-1	TRBJ1-6	CSAHRDSNSPLHF
TRBV6-1	TRBJ2-7	CASSEAPVPAYEQYF
TRBV28	TRBJ2-7	CASRWGVHEQYF
TRBV30	TRBJ1-5	CAWRGQGIQPQHF
TRBV9	TRBJ1-5	CASSSGGFSNQPQHF
TRBV27	TRBJ2-7	CASSFAQGAGEQYF
TRBV7-9	TRBJ2-5	CASSRRAGKETQYF
TRBV7-9	TRBJ2-3	CAGAGGVSTDTQYF
TRBV29-1	TRBJ1-1	CSVDFQGRAFF
TRBV27	TRBJ2-3	CASSPRGLAGVSTDTQYF
TRBV6-5	TRBJ1-1	CASSGRATEAFF
TRBV3-1	TRBJ2-4	CASSHPVGTGDGDIQYF
TRBV20-1	TRBJ2-7	CSARDRGREQYF
TRBV29-1	TRBJ1-1	CSVVRQGMNTEAFF
TRBV20-1	TRBJ2-3	CSAPGTGVGDTQYF
TRBV28	TRBJ1-6	CASSSTRGGGVTLHF
TRBV27	TRBJ2-1	CAAGFPRAQFF